These 32 T cell receptor beta chains were sequenced from one sample in a study of T cells in Graves' hyperthyroidism and ophthalmopathy (dated 2019 in TCRdb). The library was made by multiplex PCR. This sample was sequenced with an Illumina HiSeq 2000. The TCR beta CDR3 regions were amplified from RNA transcripts. A first-round RT-PCR of the TCR CDR3 used the HTBI primer set with the Qiagen OneStep RT-PCR kit. TCRdb itself trimmed the public reads at Q25 with fastp, ran MiXCR and retained productive beta chains. Rows merge per CDR3 protein into single entries with the most common DNA and genes. The sample records about 610,000 distinct CDR3 sequences, around 15% of which are singletons. The ten largest clones capture 3.5% to 4.5% of the sample. The sample comprised blood. These receptors all come from a woman in her 40s with Graves' ophthalmopathy.

This clonotype was picked up many times. One end of the junction fails to match germline, which may point to a read error. V usage is TRBV6-5 and J usage is TRBJ1-2; no clear D. Germline V lookup: CDR1 MNHEY, CDR2 SVGAGI. The CDR3 is made up of 14 amino acids. The CDR3, as DNA: TGTGCCAGCAGTTACAGGTCCCGTGGCTATGACTACACCTTC. Protein: CASSYRSRGYDYTF.

This clonotype was recorded many times. The CDR3 coding sequence is TGTGCCAGCAGCTCGATGGGGGGGACTGAAGCTTTCTTT. Translating it yields CASSSMGGTEAFF. The chain joins TRBV11-3 to TRBJ1-1, with D possibly matching TRBD1 (5 bases). This CDR3 comprises 13 residues. Trimming shortened V by 4 bases and J by 5 bases, and 11 bases separated the two germline ends. Germline CDR1 is SGHNT and CDR2 is YENEEA.

Ten or more counts support this clonotype. The chain uses TRBV5-1 and TRBJ1-5; D remains unclear. The ends were cut back, 6 bases at V and 4 bases at J, with 8 bases in the middle. The CDR3 is 12 residues long. Germline V gives CDR1 SGHRS, CDR2 YFSETQ. The CDR3 spells CASTSANQPQHF. DNA for the CDR3: TGCGCCAGCACCTCTGCTAATCAGCCCCAGCATTTT.

J is TRBJ2-2 and V is TRBV12-3 or TRBV12-4; TRBD2 matches 12 bases. The CDR3 is 16 amino acids. Trimming at V came to 5 bases and at J to 5 bases, leaving 6 bases not matched to a gene. The CDR3 is CASSLGLAGITGELFF. DNA for the CDR3: TGTGCCAGCAGTCTCGGACTAGCGGGAATAACCGGGGAGCTGTTTTTT.

This clonotype came up many times. V and J are TRBV28 and TRBJ2-2; perhaps TRBD2 as D (6 bases). The CDR3 length is 15 residues. CDR1 and CDR2 from the germline V gene are MDHEN and SYDVKM. The germline V and J ends were trimmed by 8 bases and 0 bases, with 13 bases remaining between them. The DNA for the CDR3 is TGTGCCAGCTTTAGCCGGGGGTCGAACACCGGGGAGCTGTTTTTT. It encodes CASFSRGSNTGELFF.

This clonotype has at least ten counts. The chain has TRBV9 and TRBJ2-7; tentatively, D is TRBD2 (5 bases). V lost 3 bases to trimming and J lost 6 bases, with 19 bases between them. CDR3 size: 15 residues. Per germline, CDR1 SGDLS and CDR2 YYNGEE. The CDR3 DNA follows: TGTGCCAGCAGCGCCTCCGCACGGGGTTCCGGCGAGCAGTACTTC. Its protein product is CASSASARGSGEQYF.

This clonotype was found many times. The rearrangement uses TRBV20-1 and TRBJ1-1; a possible D gene is TRBD1 (5 bases). V was shortened by 0 bases and J by 1 base, with 12 bases between the two germline ends. The CDR3 runs to 15 residues. Per the germline V gene, CDR1 is DFQATT and CDR2 is SNEGSKA (reference sequence). The CDR3 bases are TGCAGTGCTAGAGATCCGGGGAGGGGGAACACTGAAGCTTTCTTT. Amino acid sequence: CSARDPGRGNTEAFF.

V usage is TRBV15 and J usage is TRBJ1-1; no definite D call. V gave up 0 bases and J gave up 5 bases, with 16 bases separating them. CDR1 LNHNV and CDR2 YYDKDF come from the germline V gene (reference sequence). This CDR3 is 16 amino acids long. The CDR3 protein is CATSRDRREGLTEAFF. The DNA of the CDR3 is TGTGCCACCAGCAGAGATCGGCGGGAAGGGTTGACTGAAGCTTTCTTT.

This clonotype was observed at least ten times. The CDR3 sequence is CASGLVQGGGRTGELFF. The CDR3 region has the DNA TGTGCTAGTGGTTTGGTCCAGGGAGGGGGGAGAACCGGGGAGCTGTTTTTT. This chain links TRBV12-5 with TRBJ2-2, with D possibly matching TRBD2 (7 bases). The CDR3 consists of 17 residues. V lost 0 bases to trimming and J lost 5 bases, with 16 bases between them. Germline-derived CDR1 and CDR2 are LGHNT and FRNRAP.

This clonotype occurred many times. This chain joins TRBV6-2 or TRBV6-3 and TRBJ2-5; D remains ambiguous. The germline V and J ends were trimmed by 7 bases and 0 bases, with 18 bases remaining between them. The germline V gene encodes CDR1 MNHEY and CDR2 SVGEGT. The CDR3 loop spans 16 amino acids. In DNA form, the CDR3 reads TGTGCCAGCACCCACCTAGTCTGGCGGAACCAAGAGACCCAGTACTTC. Amino acids: CASTHLVWRNQETQYF.

The table lists this clonotype with many counts. The V and J genes are TRBV28 and TRBJ1-2; D might be TRBD1 (6 bases). This CDR3 comprises 17 residues. Germline CDR1 reads MDHEN; CDR2 reads SYDVKM. V lost 6 bases, J lost 3 bases, and 23 bases lay in between. CDR3 nucleotides: TGTGCCAGCAGGAGAGGCCCTGGACAGCTTTTAGACTATGGCTACACCTTC. Translating it yields CASRRGPGQLLDYGYTF.

In this sample, this clonotype turned up many times. The CDR3 protein is CASSGQGKDSPLHF. In DNA form, the CDR3 reads TGTGCCAGCAGTGGACAGGGGAAGGATTCACCCCTCCACTTT. This chain joins TRBV12-3 or TRBV12-4 and TRBJ1-6, with 9 bases lining up with TRBD1. V shed 5 bases, J shed 8 bases, and the junction held 4 bases outside the gene matches. This CDR3 region has 14 residues.

Only a few counts were recorded for this clonotype. This rearrangement joins TRBV5-4 to TRBJ1-2; 7 positions agree with TRBD1. V lost 4 bases, J lost 6 bases, and 12 bases stayed unmatched. CDR1 is SGHNT, CDR2 YYREEE, per germline (reference sequence). CDR3 size: 15 residues. CDR3 loop: CASSPRQGTGHGYTF. The DNA of the CDR3 is TGTGCCAGCAGCCCACGACAGGGAACAGGCCATGGCTACACCTTC.

This chain links TRBV30 with TRBJ1-2, with no clear D. The CDR3 extends over 12 amino acids. Germline values: CDR1 GTSNPN, CDR2 SVGIG (reference sequence). The V gene lost 3 bases and the J gene lost 6 bases, with 11 bases spanning the gap. The CDR3: CAWSPPWNGYTF. The CDR3 nucleotides are TGTGCCTGGAGCCCCCCATGGAATGGCTACACCTTC.

V and J are TRBV6-2 or TRBV6-3 and TRBJ2-7, with D possibly matching TRBD1 (5 bases). Trimming removed 2 bases from V and 2 bases from J, with 10 bases in between. The germline CDR1 and CDR2 sequences are MNHEY and SVGEGT. The CDR3 has 14 residues. CDR3 loop: CASSYERGPYEQYF. The CDR3 DNA reads as TGTGCCAGCAGTTACGAAAGGGGCCCCTACGAGCAGTACTTC.

Many counts were recorded for this clonotype. The chain carries TRBV7-9 and TRBJ2-7; unclear D gene. Trimming shortened V by 2 bases and J by 7 bases, and 12 bases separated the two germline ends. The germline V gene encodes CDR1 SEHNR and CDR2 FQNEAQ (reference sequence). The CDR3 is 13 residues long. The CDR3 nucleotides read TGTGCCAGCAGCTTAAACCGGGCTGGAGAGCAGTACTTC. This encodes CASSLNRAGEQYF.

This chain uses TRBV20-1 with TRBJ2-7; 10 bases agree with TRBD1. In germline, CDR1 is DFQATT, CDR2 SNEGSKA (reference sequence). The CDR3 is 13 amino acids. The V and J ends lost 4 bases and 5 bases, in that order; junction bases with no gene match: 5. CDR3 in DNA: TGCAGTGCTAAGGGGACAGGGGCCCACGAGCAGTACTTC. Its protein is CSAKGTGAHEQYF.

This clonotype came up many times. This chain joins TRBV19 and TRBJ1-5, with D possibly TRBD1 on 6 matching bases. This CDR3 has 14 amino acids. CDR1 is LNHDA, CDR2 SQIVND, per germline (reference sequence). The V and J ends lost 3 bases and 2 bases respectively, with 8 bases between them. The DNA of the CDR3 is TGTGCCAGTAGTATTTACAGGGGCAATCAGCCCCAGCATTTT. Its protein is CASSIYRGNQPQHF.

This clonotype was counted at least ten times. The J gene is TRBJ1-6, the V gene TRBV30; D is perhaps TRBD1 (6 bases). The CDR3 has 14 residues. CDR1 is GTSNPN, CDR2 SVGIG, per germline (reference sequence). Trimming left V 4 bases short and J 5 bases short, with 12 bases between. The chain's CDR3 is CAWTVTGNNSPLHF. The CDR3 nucleotides read TGTGCCTGGACTGTGACAGGAAATAATTCACCCCTCCACTTT. The variable domain in full, completed from reference TRBV30 and TRBJ1-6, reads SQTIHQWPATLVQPVGSPLSLECTVEGTSNPNLYWYRQAAGRGLQLLFYSVGIGQISSEVPQNLSASRPQDRQFILSSKKLLLSDSGFYLCAWTVTGNNSPLHFGNGTRLTVT.

This clonotype was observed at least ten times. The J gene is TRBJ2-7, the V gene TRBV20-1; D perhaps matches TRBD2 (6 bases). The CDR3 extends over 14 amino acids. Trimming took off 5 bases at V and 1 base at J, with 15 bases between the two ends. Germline V CDR1 and CDR2: DFQATT, SNEGSKA (reference sequence). CDR3 protein: CSALNPGGSYEQYF. As DNA, the CDR3 is TGCAGTGCTTTAAACCCCGGGGGATCCTACGAGCAGTACTTC.

This clonotype came up many times. This chain uses TRBV28 with TRBJ2-4, with TRBD1 matching 9 bases. This CDR3 has 14 amino acids. Losses at the gene ends were 2 bases for V and 9 bases for J; bases not matched to a gene: 5. The V gene's germline CDR1 is MDHEN and CDR2 SYDVKM. The DNA of the CDR3 is TGTGCCAGCAGTTTAACAGGGGGCGCAGGCATTCAGTACTTC. Translated, it gives CASSLTGGAGIQYF.

The chain has TRBV20-1 and TRBJ1-2; D is possibly TRBD1 (6 bases). In germline, CDR1 is DFQATT, CDR2 SNEGSKA (reference sequence). The CDR3 spans 15 residues. V was shortened by 1 base and J by 6 bases, with 18 bases between the two germline ends. The CDR3, as DNA: TGCAGTGCTAGAGGACTCCCCCCTAACAGGGATGGCTACACCTTC. It specifies CSARGLPPNRDGYTF.

This clonotype was counted at least ten times. The junction departs from the called germline gene at one end, perhaps through a read error. The chain links TRBV12-3 or TRBV12-4 to TRBJ2-5, with D unresolved. This CDR3 is 13 amino acids long. The CDR3 DNA sequence: TGCGCCAGCAGCTTCACGGTACAAGAGACCCAGTACTTC. It yields the protein CASSFTVQETQYF.

This clonotype was seen many times. The chain recombines TRBV3-1 with TRBJ2-5; 10 bases match TRBD2. Germline trimming cut 4 bases from V and 3 bases from J; bases unmatched to any gene: 5. There are 15 residues in the CDR3. From germline, CDR1 is LGHDT and CDR2 YNNKEL (reference sequence). CDR3 sequence (DNA): TGTGCCAGCAGCCCTAAGCGGGAGGGCGAAGAGACCCAGTACTTC. This sequence encodes CASSPKREGEETQYF.

This clonotype was recorded at least ten times. The chain recombines TRBV6-1 with TRBJ2-7; 10 bases map to TRBD2. In germline, CDR1 is MNHNS, CDR2 SASEGT. Trimming removed 7 bases from V and 5 bases from J; junction bases left unmatched: 14. CDR3 length: 16 residues. CDR3 amino acids: CASTIGPAGGPHEQYF. For the CDR3, the DNA is TGTGCCAGCACTATCGGCCCAGCGGGAGGGCCCCACGAGCAGTACTTC.

The table lists this clonotype with many counts. The V call is TRBV19, the J call TRBJ1-2; 8 bases fit TRBD1. CDR3 length: 14 amino acids. The V segment lost 6 bases and the J segment 5 bases; nucleotides outside the gene matches: 8. The germline V gene encodes CDR1 LNHDA and CDR2 SQIVND (reference sequence). Here the CDR3 DNA reads TGTGCCAGTAGGTTGACGACAGGGGTTTATGGCTACACCTTC. Amino acids: CASRLTTGVYGYTF.

This clonotype was detected many times. The chain joins TRBV27 to TRBJ2-7; D ambiguous. The CDR3 covers 13 residues. Germline loops: CDR1 MNHEY, CDR2 SMNVEV (reference sequence). V was cut by 5 bases and J by 3 bases, with 11 bases left in between. The CDR3: CASSLSPNYEQYF. The DNA for the CDR3 is TGTGCCAGCAGTCTGTCACCTAACTACGAGCAGTACTTC.

In this sample, this clonotype turned up many times. This sequence joins TRBV20-1 and TRBJ2-7; D possibly corresponds to TRBD1 (5 bases). CDR1 DFQATT and CDR2 SNEGSKA come from the germline V gene (reference sequence). The CDR3 consists of 13 residues. The V end was cut by 5 bases, the J end by 3 bases, with 14 bases between. The DNA of the CDR3 is TGCAGTGCTGTACAGGCCGGGCACTACGAGCAGTACTTC. Encoded protein: CSAVQAGHYEQYF.

The table lists this clonotype with a few counts. This chain links TRBV4-1 with TRBJ1-5, with 9 bases fitting TRBD1. The CDR3 covers 15 residues. Unmatched junction bases numbered 6, after V lost 5 bases and J lost 4 bases. The germline gives CDR1 MGHRA, CDR2 YSYEKL. CDR3: CASSTTGTGNQPQHF. The DNA of the CDR3 is TGCGCCAGCAGCACAACCGGGACAGGGAATCAGCCCCAGCATTTT.

This chain connects TRBV5-1 to TRBJ1-2; the match to TRBD1 covers 9 bases. The CDR3 loop spans 14 amino acids. Germline V CDR1 and CDR2: SGHRS, YFSETQ. V shed 0 bases, J shed 8 bases, and the junction held 5 bases outside the gene matches. The chain's CDR3 is CASSLAGTGIGYTF. In DNA form, the CDR3 reads TGCGCCAGCAGCTTGGCCGGGACAGGGATCGGCTACACCTTC.

The chain carries TRBV9 and TRBJ2-7; 10 bases map to TRBD2. The germline V gene encodes CDR1 SGDLS and CDR2 YYNGEE. Trimming removed 3 bases from V and 6 bases from J; junction bases left unmatched: 9. The CDR3 runs 15 residues. The CDR3 nucleotides read TGTGCCAGCAGCGCGAGGGCTAGCGGGAGTTCCGAGCAGTACTTC. Encoded protein: CASSARASGSSEQYF.

Many counts were recorded for this clonotype. V is TRBV24-1 and J is TRBJ1-5; D is possibly TRBD1 (5 bases). V lost 6 bases, J lost 0 bases, and 20 bases lay in between. The CDR3 runs to 18 residues. CDR1 and CDR2 (germline): KGHDR, SFDVKD. The CDR3 loop is CATSPGSGAENSNQPQHF. The CDR3, as DNA: TGTGCCACCAGTCCCGGGAGTGGGGCAGAGAATAGCAATCAGCCCCAGCATTTT.